This T cell receptor (beta chain) appears in the sequencing data of a study of blood T cell repertoires in COVID-19. Study at large: Collection of acute and convalescent COVID-19 samples took place in the United States, Italy and Spain.

Clones were sequenced by immunoSEQ multiplex PCR, and TCRdb holds only the in-frame ones, with some missing. Of 300,000 to 350,000 clones in the sample, approximately 87% are singletons; the top ten hold 2.5% to 3.5%. Recruited during active infection, patients (from Seattle) were subsequently followed longitudinally. Germline V gene sequence: CDR1 MGHRA, CDR2 YSYEKL. This CDR3 has 16 amino acids. With V trimmed by 1 base and J by 8 bases, 7 bases remained unmatched. The clonotype was recovered from a woman in her 30s with COVID-19, enrolled during active disease. The chain employs TRBV4-1 and TRBJ2-1, with 11 bases identical to TRBD2. The sample comprised peripheral blood. The CDR3 here is CASSQGASGRLDEQFF. The DNA for the CDR3 is TGCGCCAGCAGCCAAGGGGCTAGCGGGAGGTTAGATGAGCAGTTCTTC.